Reported below is one T cell receptor (beta chain). A much larger clone is a single base away; this may be a read error. This record comes from a study of patients with pleural tuberculosis. Germline values: CDR1 MDHEN, CDR2 SYDVKM. The CDR3 length is 16 residues. TCRdb reanalysed the reads using MiXCR and keeps one entry per CDR3 protein. The table includes under 65,000 distinct CDR3 sequences, approximately 7.9% detected once. This TCR was recovered from a human donor with pleural tuberculosis. The V and J genes are TRBV28 and TRBJ2-2; D remains unclear. DNA of the CDR3: TGTACCAGCAGTTTATTGGCCTCGCAGTACACCGGGGAGCTGTTTTTT. Its translation: CTSSLLASQYTGELFF. Full variable domain (missing parts from reference TRBV28 and TRBJ2-2): DVKVTQSSRYLVKRTGEKVFLECVQDMDHENMFWYRQDPGLGLRLIYFSYDVKMKEKGDIPEGYSVSREKKERFSLILESASTNQTSMYLCTSSLLASQYTGELFFGEGSRLTVL.